Listed below are T cell receptor beta chains from one sample, sequenced in a study of blood T cell repertoires in COVID-19. The data were produced by immunoSEQ multiplex PCR, yet TCRdb's version contains in-frame clones alone and is incomplete. This repertoire shows approximately 150,000 clones, approximately 91% found once; its top ten account for around 5%. Sequencing was carried out using peripheral blood. All receptors derive from a man younger than 35 with COVID-19, enrolled during active disease. CDR3s include the opening cysteine and the closing phenylalanine or tryptophan. A D gene is named only where the DNA matches it firmly. Part of the rows lack a size; the others show once, few, many or a class for expanded clones.

d_call j_call clone_size v_call cdr3_nt cdr3_aa
- TRBJ2-3 - TRBV9 TGTGCCAGCAGCCCGGGACTGGCAAGCACAGATACGCAGTATTTT CASSPGLASTDTQYF
- TRBJ2-2 - TRBV5-6 TGTGCCAGCAGCTCCCCTTTTGGGCACACCGGGGAGCTGTTTTTT CASSSPFGHTGELFF
TRBD1 TRBJ1-2 - TRBV24-1 TGTGCCACCAGTGCCACGGACGGGACAGGGGAGTTTGGTGGCTACACCTTC CATSATDGTGEFGGYTF
TRBD1 TRBJ1-1 - TRBV6-5 TGTGCCAGCAGTTACTCGGGGACAGGGAACACTGAAGCTTTCTTT CASSYSGTGNTEAFF
- TRBJ2-1 - TRBV6-4 TGTGCCAGCAGTGCCGGCGGAAGCTCCTACAATGAGCAGTTCTTC CASSAGGSSYNEQFF
- TRBJ2-6 - TRBV9 TGTGCCAGCAGCGTAAATAGGGGTACTGGGGCCAACGTCCTGACTTTC CASSVNRGTGANVLTF
TRBD2 TRBJ2-1 - TRBV4-2 TGTGCCAGCAGCCAAGATCAAGCGGGAGCGTACAATGAGCAGTTCTTC CASSQDQAGAYNEQFF
- TRBJ1-1 - TRBV5-8 TGTGCCAGCAGCTTGTTGAGTCGCACTGAAGCTTTCTTT CASSLLSRTEAFF
TRBD1 TRBJ2-7 - TRBV7-9 TGTGCCAGCAGCTTATCGACAGGGGGTGGGAGCGAGCAGTACTTC CASSLSTGGGSEQYF
TRBD1 TRBJ1-2 - TRBV19 TGTGCCAGTAGTAGAGGGACAGGGGGCGGCTATGGCTACACCTTC CASSRGTGGGYGYTF
TRBD1 TRBJ2-3 - TRBV24-1 TGTGCCACCAGTGATCCACGGGACAGGAGTAGCACAGATACGCAGTATTTT CATSDPRDRSSTDTQYF
- TRBJ2-7 - TRBV6-6 TGTGCCAGCAGTCGAGGACAGATAGCTTTCCTAGGCGAGCAGTACTTC CASSRGQIAFLGEQYF
- TRBJ2-7 - TRBV5-1 TGCGCCAGCAGCTTGGCCGGTCTGGACGAGCAGTACTTC CASSLAGLDEQYF
TRBD2 TRBJ2-1 - TRBV6-6 TGTGCCAGCACTCGAAGGGTGGAAAGCGGGAGGACCAATGAGCAGTTCTTC CASTRRVESGRTNEQFF
TRBD2 TRBJ2-7 - TRBV20-1 TGCAGTGCTAGTGAACGAATTTCCCGGGACTATCCCTACGAGCAGTACTTC CSASERISRDYPYEQYF
- TRBJ2-1 - TRBV14 TGTGCCAGCAGCCAAGTCGGGAGCTCCTACAATGAGCAGTTCTTC CASSQVGSSYNEQFF
- TRBJ1-1 - TRBV4-3 TGCGCCAGCAGCCAAGGATCTTCGGGGGGACCCAAGAACACTGAAGCTTTCTTT CASSQGSSGGPKNTEAFF
TRBD1 TRBJ1-6 - TRBV28 TGTGCCAGCAGCCCCCTTCTGCCTGGGACAGGGGGGAATTCACCCCTCCACTTT CASSPLLPGTGGNSPLHF
TRBD1 TRBJ2-7 few TRBV10-3 TGTGCCATCGGAATGCCGCAGGGGGCGATGGAGCAGTACTTC CAIGMPQGAMEQYF
- TRBJ2-7 once TRBV7-8 TGTGCCAGCAGCTTAGTGTCGGAGAAGCAGTACTTC CASSLVSEKQYF
TRBD2 TRBJ2-1 - TRBV3-1/TRBV3-2 TGTGCCAGCAGCCAGCCCTCTAGCGGGAGGTCCTACAATGAGCAGTTCTTC CASSQPSSGRSYNEQFF
- TRBJ2-1 - TRBV6-5 TGTGCCAGCAAGAAGCCAGGGAATGAGCAGTTCTTC CASKKPGNEQFF
TRBD2 TRBJ2-3 - TRBV4-3 TGCGCCAGCAGCCAAGATAACGGGAGGGGTGCAGATACGCAGTATTTT CASSQDNGRGADTQYF